A selection of T cell receptor beta chains follows, all from one sample in a study of T-cell reconstitution after alpha-beta-depleted transplantation in children. MiXCR, applied by TCRdb to the PCR reads, yields one record per CDR3 protein. Among roughly 190,000 distinct CDR3 sequences listed, roughly 15% were seen once. Sequencing used PBMCs from the stem cell graft donor, obtained from the stem cell graft. These receptors were obtained from a human donor who donated a stem cell graft to a child with acute lymphoblastic leukemia. Each CDR3 is given with its conserved first and last residue. Fields, in order: clone size, D gene, V gene, J gene, CDR3 DNA, CDR3 protein. A D gene is named only where the DNA matches it firmly. Only some rows state a clone size, as once, few, many or a class for expanded clones.

clone size: many; D gene: NA; V gene: TRBV25-1; J gene: TRBJ2-7; CDR3 DNA: TGTGCCAGCAGTGGGGTGATCTACGAGCAGTACTTC; CDR3 protein: CASSGVIYEQYF
clone size: many; D gene: TRBD1; V gene: TRBV5-1; J gene: TRBJ2-1; CDR3 DNA: TGCGCCAGCAGCCGAAGTGTGGGGACAGGGAGTTACAATGAGCAGTTCTTC; CDR3 protein: CASSRSVGTGSYNEQFF
clone size: many; D gene: NA; V gene: TRBV18; J gene: TRBJ1-1; CDR3 DNA: TGTGCCAGCTCACCACGGGGGGCAAGCATCACTGAAGCTTTCTTT; CDR3 protein: CASSPRGASITEAFF
clone size: many; D gene: TRBD2; V gene: TRBV5-4; J gene: TRBJ2-5; CDR3 DNA: TGTGCCAGCAGCCCCGAGGTAGCGGGAGAAGCAGAGACCCAGTACTTC; CDR3 protein: CASSPEVAGEAETQYF
clone size: NA; D gene: TRBD1; V gene: TRBV11-2; J gene: TRBJ1-6; CDR3 DNA: TGTGCCAGCAGCCTGCCACAGGGGGCGGAATCCTATAATTCACCCCTCCACTTT; CDR3 protein: CASSLPQGAESYNSPLHF
clone size: NA; D gene: NA; V gene: TRBV5-1; J gene: TRBJ2-7; CDR3 DNA: TGCGCCAGCAGCTTGGAAACGGAGAGCTCCTACGAGCAGTACTTC; CDR3 protein: CASSLETESSYEQYF
clone size: NA; D gene: NA; V gene: TRBV12-3/TRBV12-4; J gene: TRBJ1-2; CDR3 DNA: TGTGCCAGCAGTTGGGTCCTTGGCTATGGCTACACCTTC; CDR3 protein: CASSWVLGYGYTF
clone size: many; D gene: NA; V gene: TRBV10-3; J gene: TRBJ2-2; CDR3 DNA: TGTGCCATCAGTGCGGCATCCGGGGAGCTGTTTTTT; CDR3 protein: CAISAASGELFF
clone size: many; D gene: TRBD1; V gene: TRBV20-1; J gene: TRBJ2-7; CDR3 DNA: TGCAGTGCTAGAGATCTCTGGACAGGGGCTACGAAGCAGTACTTC; CDR3 protein: CSARDLWTGATKQYF
clone size: many; D gene: NA; V gene: TRBV6-6; J gene: TRBJ2-7; CDR3 DNA: TGTGCCAGCAGTTACTCTCCCGTCTACGAGCAGTACTTC; CDR3 protein: CASSYSPVYEQYF
clone size: few; D gene: TRBD2; V gene: TRBV12-3/TRBV12-4; J gene: TRBJ2-3; CDR3 DNA: TGTGCCAGCAGATTTCCGAGCGGGAGTCTCACAGATACGCAGTATTTT; CDR3 protein: CASRFPSGSLTDTQYF
clone size: many; D gene: TRBD1; V gene: TRBV3-1; J gene: TRBJ2-4; CDR3 DNA: TGTGCCAGCAGCTCCCCGAAGGGGGCAGGGAACATTCAGTACTTC; CDR3 protein: CASSSPKGAGNIQYF
clone size: NA; D gene: NA; V gene: TRBV19; J gene: TRBJ1-5; CDR3 DNA: TGTGCCAGTACCTGGGGCGGTGGTTATAGCAATCAGCCCCAGCATTTT; CDR3 protein: CASTWGGGYSNQPQHF
clone size: NA; D gene: TRBD2; V gene: TRBV12-3/TRBV12-4; J gene: TRBJ2-1; CDR3 DNA: TGTGCCAGCAGTGATCCGGGACTAGCGAGGTATAATGAGCAGTTCTTC; CDR3 protein: CASSDPGLARYNEQFF
clone size: NA; D gene: TRBD2; V gene: TRBV29-1; J gene: TRBJ2-2; CDR3 DNA: TGCAGCGTTGAGGGGGGGGCCGGGGAGCTGTTTTTT; CDR3 protein: CSVEGGAGELFF
clone size: many; D gene: TRBD1; V gene: TRBV12-3/TRBV12-4; J gene: TRBJ2-1; CDR3 DNA: TGTGCCAGCACAGCGACAGGGGAGTACAATGAGCAGTTCTTC; CDR3 protein: CASTATGEYNEQFF
clone size: few; D gene: TRBD1; V gene: TRBV20-1; J gene: TRBJ1-5; CDR3 DNA: TGCAGTGCAGACACAGGGGGCCAGGGCAATCAGCCCCAGCATTTT; CDR3 protein: CSADTGGQGNQPQHF
clone size: NA; D gene: TRBD2; V gene: TRBV4-1; J gene: TRBJ2-3; CDR3 DNA: TGCGCCAGCAGCCAAGAGGGTCGGACTAGCGACTTCACAGATACGCAGTATTTT; CDR3 protein: CASSQEGRTSDFTDTQYF
clone size: few; D gene: TRBD1; V gene: TRBV29-1; J gene: TRBJ2-3; CDR3 DNA: TGCAGCGTTCCCACGACAGGGGTAGGAGATACGCAGTATTTT; CDR3 protein: CSVPTTGVGDTQYF
clone size: many; D gene: NA; V gene: TRBV29-1; J gene: TRBJ2-5; CDR3 DNA: TGCAGCGCCGTAGGTAGCGAGGAGACCCAGTACTTC; CDR3 protein: CSAVGSEETQYF
clone size: many; D gene: TRBD2; V gene: TRBV5-1; J gene: TRBJ2-1; CDR3 DNA: TGCGCCAGCAGCTTACCTAGCGGAGGATACAATGAGCAGTTCTTC; CDR3 protein: CASSLPSGGYNEQFF
clone size: NA; D gene: NA; V gene: TRBV4-1; J gene: TRBJ1-2; CDR3 DNA: TGCGCCAGCAGCCAAGAGAGAGGGGCCTCTAACTATGGCTACACCTTC; CDR3 protein: CASSQERGASNYGYTF
clone size: NA; D gene: NA; V gene: TRBV12-3/TRBV12-4; J gene: TRBJ2-3; CDR3 DNA: TGTGCCAGCAGCAGGAGGGACCCCGGGCCCGATACGCAGTATTTT; CDR3 protein: CASSRRDPGPDTQYF
clone size: many; D gene: NA; V gene: TRBV29-1; J gene: TRBJ2-7; CDR3 DNA: TGCAGCGGGGGGACACTCTACGAGCAGTACTTC; CDR3 protein: CSGGTLYEQYF
clone size: many; D gene: NA; V gene: TRBV29-1; J gene: TRBJ1-1; CDR3 DNA: TGCAGCGCCCAACTTGCCCGGGGGAACACTGAAGCTTTCTTT; CDR3 protein: CSAQLARGNTEAFF
clone size: many; D gene: NA; V gene: TRBV5-1; J gene: TRBJ1-1; CDR3 DNA: TGCGCCAGCAGCTCCGGGGGGAGGACTGAAGCTTTCTTT; CDR3 protein: CASSSGGRTEAFF
clone size: many; D gene: NA; V gene: TRBV7-2; J gene: TRBJ1-5; CDR3 DNA: TGTGCCAGCAGCTCACAGGGAGATCAGCCCCAGCATTTT; CDR3 protein: CASSSQGDQPQHF
clone size: NA; D gene: TRBD2; V gene: TRBV7-7; J gene: TRBJ2-3; CDR3 DNA: TGTGCTAGCAGCTCCCCGGGACTAGCGGGAGCAGTCCGCACAGATACGCAGTATTTT; CDR3 protein: CASSSPGLAGAVRTDTQYF
clone size: many; D gene: NA; V gene: TRBV29-1; J gene: TRBJ1-3; CDR3 DNA: TGCAGCGTTGAAGATCGGAATTCGGACAACACCATATATTTT; CDR3 protein: CSVEDRNSDNTIYF
clone size: few; D gene: NA; V gene: TRBV7-9; J gene: TRBJ2-7; CDR3 DNA: TGTGCCAGCAGCCCTGGTAGCGCCTACGAGCAGTACTTC; CDR3 protein: CASSPGSAYEQYF
clone size: many; D gene: NA; V gene: TRBV10-3; J gene: TRBJ2-6; CDR3 DNA: TGTGCCACCGCGCGGCTCTCTGGGGCCAACGTCCTGACTTTC; CDR3 protein: CATARLSGANVLTF
clone size: NA; D gene: NA; V gene: TRBV2; J gene: TRBJ1-6; CDR3 DNA: TGTGCCAGCAGTACAGGGAATTCACCCCTCCACTTT; CDR3 protein: CASSTGNSPLHF
clone size: many; D gene: TRBD1; V gene: TRBV3-1; J gene: TRBJ1-1; CDR3 DNA: TGTGCCAGCAGCCATCGACAGGGGGCCTCTGAAGCTTTCTTT; CDR3 protein: CASSHRQGASEAFF
clone size: many; D gene: NA; V gene: TRBV18; J gene: TRBJ2-5; CDR3 DNA: TGTGCCAGCTCACGCCCTCAAGAGACCCAGTACTTC; CDR3 protein: CASSRPQETQYF
clone size: many; D gene: TRBD1; V gene: TRBV29-1; J gene: TRBJ1-1; CDR3 DNA: TGCAGCGCTACGAAACGGACAGGACTGAACACTGAAGCTTTCTTT; CDR3 protein: CSATKRTGLNTEAFF
clone size: many; D gene: NA; V gene: TRBV12-3/TRBV12-4; J gene: TRBJ1-1; CDR3 DNA: TGTGCCAGCAGTTTAGGGGTAATGAACACTGAAGCTTTCTTT; CDR3 protein: CASSLGVMNTEAFF
clone size: few; D gene: NA; V gene: TRBV3-1; J gene: TRBJ1-1; CDR3 DNA: TGTGCCAGCAGCCAAAGGGGATCGGGGGACACTGAAGCTTTCTTT; CDR3 protein: CASSQRGSGDTEAFF
clone size: many; D gene: NA; V gene: TRBV12-3/TRBV12-4; J gene: TRBJ2-5; CDR3 DNA: TGTGCCAGCAGCCCGGGACTGCGAGAGACCCAGTACTTC; CDR3 protein: CASSPGLRETQYF
clone size: many; D gene: TRBD2; V gene: TRBV12-3/TRBV12-4; J gene: TRBJ2-7; CDR3 DNA: TGTGCCAGCACCACGGCGGCCCGGGAGGGCAGATACGAGCAGTACTTC; CDR3 protein: CASTTAAREGRYEQYF
clone size: many; D gene: TRBD1; V gene: TRBV7-9; J gene: TRBJ2-3; CDR3 DNA: TGTGCCAGCAGCACTAGACAGGGGTTAGATACGCAGTATTTT; CDR3 protein: CASSTRQGLDTQYF
clone size: NA; D gene: NA; V gene: TRBV5-1; J gene: TRBJ2-1; CDR3 DNA: TGCGCCAGCACCTTACAGCCGTTCTCCTACAATGAGCAGTTCTTC; CDR3 protein: CASTLQPFSYNEQFF